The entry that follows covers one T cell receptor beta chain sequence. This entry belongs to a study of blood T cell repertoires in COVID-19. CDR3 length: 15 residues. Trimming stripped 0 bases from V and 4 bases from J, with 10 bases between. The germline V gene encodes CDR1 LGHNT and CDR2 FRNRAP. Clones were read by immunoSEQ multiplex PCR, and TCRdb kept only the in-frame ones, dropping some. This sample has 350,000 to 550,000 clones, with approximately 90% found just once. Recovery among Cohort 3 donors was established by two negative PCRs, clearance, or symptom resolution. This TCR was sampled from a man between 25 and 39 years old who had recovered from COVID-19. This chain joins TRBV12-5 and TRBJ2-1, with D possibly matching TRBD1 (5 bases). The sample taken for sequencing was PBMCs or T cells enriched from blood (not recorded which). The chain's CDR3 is CASGLVQVLYNEQFF. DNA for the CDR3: TGTGCTAGTGGTTTGGTACAGGTCCTTTACAATGAGCAGTTCTTC. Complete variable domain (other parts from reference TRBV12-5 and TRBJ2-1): DARVTQTPRHKVTEMGQEVTMRCQPILGHNTVFWYRQTMMQGLELLAYFRNRAPLDDSGMPKDRFSAEMPDATLATLKIQPSEPRDSAVYFCASGLVQVLYNEQFFGPGTRLTVL.